The clone carrying this T cell receptor (beta chain) was observed a handful of times. Its antigen is unidentified. Profiled with immunoSEQ multiplex PCR; TCRdb holds only in-frame clones, not every one. Among over 100,000 clones listed, roughly 93% were seen once. V lost 4 bases and J lost 8; bases outside the gene matches: 7. The CDR3 spans 13 residues. Germline V gives CDR1 SGHTA, CDR2 FQGNSA. The sample comes from a study of siplizumab effects on memory and regulatory T cells. Study conclusions and caveats: The alloreactive clones that mapped to unstimulated subsets made up only a minor fraction. Proliferating CD4+ or CD8+ clones, roughly 80-96% of them, lacked an assignable naive or memory phenotype. Naive T cell populations appeared to exhibit greater diversity than memory cells and appeared to be major alloresponse contributors. Versus more than 25% in controls, the mappable alloreactive CD4+ clones averaged roughly 69% Treg-derived with siplizumab.

The clonotype was recovered from a human donor in good health. V gene TRBV7-2 combines with J gene TRBJ1-2; 7 bases match TRBD1. The sample comprised non-Treg CD4+ T cells sorted from blood. CDR3 protein: CASSSETGLGYTF. The CDR3, as DNA: TGTGCCAGCAGCTCAGAGACAGGGTTAGGCTACACCTTC.